This TCR beta chain stems from a study of cytomegalovirus exposure and HLA in healthy donors. CDR1 is LGHNA and CDR2 is YNFKEQ in the germline V gene. The CDR3 has 15 amino acids. V lost 0 bases and J lost 0, with 6 bases in between. A multiplex PCR was run with 60 Vbeta primers and 13 Jbeta primers. Method: immunoSEQ multiplex PCR; TCRdb's copy keeps in-frame clones and lacks some. The sample carries 120,000 or so clones, over 60% recorded once. The chain recombines TRBV4-2 with TRBJ1-3; D is unresolved. Sequencing input: PBMCs. This sequence was found in a woman under 40 in good health and CMV-seronegative. CDR3 DNA sequence: TGTGCCAGCAGCCAAGATACAACCTCTGGAAACACCATATATTTT. Translated: CASSQDTTSGNTIYF.